The 10 T cell receptor beta chains below come from one sample, sequenced in a study of shared clonotypes between healthy human individuals (dated by TCRdb to 2020 to 2022). The library was built by means of the immunoSEQ multiplex PCR assay. What TCRdb holds here is the immuneACCESS table cut down to in-frame rearrangements. Part of the clones is not present; checked against another copy, under half of the missing clones reflect an unresolved V gene, and the others are unexplained. This sample gives 2 million to 2.5 million clones in total; roughly 92% of them show up just once. The ten largest clones capture 0.37% of the sample. Input material: naive CD4+ T cells from PBMCs. The intended sense of this specimen's cell subset or site label: CD45RA+ positively selected. The receptors derive from a man younger than 35 in good health. Some clones in this sample may be carry-over from other donors' samples.

In this sample, this clone turned up once. The chain recombines TRBV28 with TRBJ1-5, with D unclear. With 3 bases removed from V and 5 bases from J, the gap between germline ends came to 14 bases. The germline V gene encodes CDR1 MDHEN and CDR2 SYDVKM. This CDR3 spans 15 amino acids. CDR3 in amino acids: CASSLVGRADQPQHF. The CDR3 region has the DNA TGTGCCAGCAGTTTGGTCGGGAGGGCCGATCAGCCCCAGCATTTT. Combining the CDR3 with reference TRBV28 and TRBJ1-5 gives the whole variable domain DVKVTQSSRYLVKRTGEKVFLECVQDMDHENMFWYRQDPGLGLRLIYFSYDVKMKEKGDIPEGYSVSREKKERFSLILESASTNQTSMYLCASSLVGRADQPQHFGDGTRLSIL.

This CDR3 reads CASRLMPITYNEQFF. The CDR3 DNA reads as TGTGCCAGCAGACTGATGCCTATTACCTACAATGAGCAGTTCTTC. This chain connects TRBV5-8 to TRBJ2-1; D gene uncertain. Trimming took 5 bases from V and 2 from J, leaving 14 bases between them. This CDR3 is 15 amino acids long. Germline V gene sequence: CDR1 SGHTS, CDR2 YDEGEE.

About this clone: Lacking the conserved final phenylalanine or tryptophan, this CDR3 likely reflects a read error. The V gene is TRBV15, the J gene TRBJ1-2; D gene uncertain. Germline V gene sequence: CDR1 LNHNV, CDR2 YYDKDF (reference sequence). The length of the CDR3 is 16 residues. V was clipped by 0 bases and J by 8 bases, with 19 bases between them. CDR3 protein: CATSRDRAGREWGYTV. CDR3 bases: TGTGCCACCAGCAGAGATCGGGCGGGCCGAGAGTGGGGCTACACCGTC.

V and J are TRBV5-1 and TRBJ2-5; unclear D gene. This CDR3 contains 15 residues. Germline V gene data show CDR1 as SGHRS and CDR2 as YFSETQ. V lost 1 base and J lost 2, with 12 bases in between. The CDR3: CASSLSQAYQETQYF. DNA for the CDR3: TGCGCCAGCAGCTTGAGTCAGGCCTATCAAGAGACCCAGTACTTC.

The CDR3 here is CASSIAGLAGSPMETQYF. The CDR3 region has the DNA TGTGCCAGTAGTATAGCGGGACTAGCGGGATCCCCAATGGAGACCCAGTACTTC. The V and J genes are TRBV19 and TRBJ2-5; 13 bases map to TRBD2. Germline V lookup: CDR1 LNHDA, CDR2 SQIVND (reference sequence). The CDR3 has 18 amino acids. V was clipped by 1 base and J by 5 bases; unmatched bases: 10.

This clone was found once. The chain has TRBV5-1 and TRBJ2-1, with a possible D match to TRBD2 (6 bases). CDR3 size: 14 residues. V lost 6 bases to trimming and J lost 5 bases, with 15 bases between them. Germline lookup yields CDR1 SGHRS and CDR2 YFSETQ. CDR3: CASNERAEHNEQFF. The CDR3, as DNA: TGCGCCAGCAACGAGCGGGCGGAACACAATGAGCAGTTCTTC.

The chain couples TRBV5-1 to TRBJ2-1; D is unresolved. The CDR3 contains 15 residues. V lost 4 bases and J lost 0, with 11 bases in between. Germline CDR1 SGHRS, CDR2 YFSETQ. The DNA for the CDR3 is TGCGCCAGCAGCATTGATTCCCTCTCCTACAATGAGCAGTTCTTC. Its translation: CASSIDSLSYNEQFF. Supplemented by reference TRBV5-1 and TRBJ2-1, the full variable domain reads KAGVTQTPRYLIKTRGQQVTLSCSPISGHRSVSWYQQTPGQGLQFLFEYFSETQRNKGNFPGRFSGRQFSNSRSEMNVSTLELGDSALYLCASSIDSLSYNEQFFGPGTRLTVL.

Of note for this clone: Other DNA sequences in the sample encode the same CDR3. The V call is TRBV7-9, the J call TRBJ2-7, with a weak D call TRBD1 (5 bases). This CDR3 comprises 14 residues. Trimming removed 2 bases from V and 2 bases from J, with 10 bases in between. Germline CDR1 reads SEHNR; CDR2 reads FQNEAQ (reference sequence). The CDR3 spells CASSLRQGPYEQYF. In nucleotides, the CDR3 is TGTGCCAGCAGCTTAAGGCAGGGCCCCTACGAGCAGTACTTC.

The chain links TRBV7-3 to TRBJ1-1, with 9 bases lining up with TRBD1. Germline V lookup: CDR1 SGHTA, CDR2 FQGTGA. CDR3 length: 13 amino acids. With 4 bases clipped from V and 4 bases from J, the junction kept 1 base outside the gene matches. CDR3 nucleotide sequence: TGTGCCAGCAGCTGGGACAGGGCCACTGAAGCTTTCTTT. Translating it yields CASSWDRATEAFF.

The chain combines TRBV27 with TRBJ2-2; the match to TRBD2 covers 8 bases. V lost 5 bases, J lost 4 bases, and 3 bases stayed unmatched. Per the germline V gene, CDR1 is MNHEY and CDR2 is SMNVEV (reference sequence). The CDR3 totals 14 residues. The DNA of the CDR3 is TGTGCCAGCAGTGGAGCGGGAGTCACCGGGGAGCTGTTTTTT. The encoded protein is CASSGAGVTGELFF.